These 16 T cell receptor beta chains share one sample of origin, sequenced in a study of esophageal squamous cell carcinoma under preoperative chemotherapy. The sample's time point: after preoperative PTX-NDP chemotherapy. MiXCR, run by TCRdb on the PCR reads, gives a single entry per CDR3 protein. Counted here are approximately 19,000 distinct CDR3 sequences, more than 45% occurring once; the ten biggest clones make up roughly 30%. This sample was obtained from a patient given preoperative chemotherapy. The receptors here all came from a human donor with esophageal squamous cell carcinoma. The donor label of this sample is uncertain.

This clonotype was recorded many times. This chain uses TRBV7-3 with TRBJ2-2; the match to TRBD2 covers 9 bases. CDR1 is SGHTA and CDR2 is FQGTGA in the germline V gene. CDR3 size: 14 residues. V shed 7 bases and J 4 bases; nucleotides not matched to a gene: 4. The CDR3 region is CASTPTSGTGELFF. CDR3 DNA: TGTGCCAGCACCCCGACTAGCGGCACCGGGGAGCTGTTTTTT.

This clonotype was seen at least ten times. The CDR3 loop is CASSLGTSGYYNEQYF. CDR3 coding DNA: TGTGCCAGCAGCTTAGGTACTAGCGGGTACTACAATGAGCAGTACTTC. The chain is built from TRBV7-2 and TRBJ2-1; 9 nucleotides match TRBD2. The DNA matches TRBJ2-7 better at its end, which makes the J call doubtful. Germline assignment: CDR1 SGHTA and CDR2 FQGNSA. This CDR3 contains 16 residues.

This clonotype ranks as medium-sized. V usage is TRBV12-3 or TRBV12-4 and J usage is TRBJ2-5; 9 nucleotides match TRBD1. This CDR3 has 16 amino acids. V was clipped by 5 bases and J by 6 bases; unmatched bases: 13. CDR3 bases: TGTGCCAGCAGTAGAGGGGGGGACAGGGCGACGCAGACCCAGTACTTC. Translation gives CASSRGGDRATQTQYF.

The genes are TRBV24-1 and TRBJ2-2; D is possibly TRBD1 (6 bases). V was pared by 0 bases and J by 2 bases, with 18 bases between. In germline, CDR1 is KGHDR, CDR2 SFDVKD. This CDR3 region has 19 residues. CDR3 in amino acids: CATSDLGGLGTHNTGELFF. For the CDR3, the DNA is TGTGCCACCAGTGATTTGGGGGGTCTCGGGACACACAACACCGGGGAGCTGTTTTTT.

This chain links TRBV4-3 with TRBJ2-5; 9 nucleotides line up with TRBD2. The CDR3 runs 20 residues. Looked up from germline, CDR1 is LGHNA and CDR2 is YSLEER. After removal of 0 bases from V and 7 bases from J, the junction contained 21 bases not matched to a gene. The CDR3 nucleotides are TGCGCCAGCAGCCAAGATCAATGGGGGTCGGGACTAGCTTTTCCACGGACCCAGTACTTC. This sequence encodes CASSQDQWGSGLAFPRTQYF.

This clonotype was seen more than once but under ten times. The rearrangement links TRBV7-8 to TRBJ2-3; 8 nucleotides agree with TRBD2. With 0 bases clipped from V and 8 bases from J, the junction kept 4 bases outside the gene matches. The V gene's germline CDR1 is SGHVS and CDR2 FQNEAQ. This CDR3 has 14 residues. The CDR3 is CASSLAEAGGTQYF. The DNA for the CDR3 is TGTGCCAGCAGCTTAGCTGAGGCGGGAGGTACGCAGTATTTT.

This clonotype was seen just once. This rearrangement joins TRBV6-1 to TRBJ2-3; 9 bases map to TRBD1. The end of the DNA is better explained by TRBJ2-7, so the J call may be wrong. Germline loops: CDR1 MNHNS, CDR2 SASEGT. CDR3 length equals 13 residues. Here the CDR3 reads CASTKDRGGEQYF. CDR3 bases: TGTGCCAGCACCAAGGACAGGGGAGGCGAGCAGTACTTC.

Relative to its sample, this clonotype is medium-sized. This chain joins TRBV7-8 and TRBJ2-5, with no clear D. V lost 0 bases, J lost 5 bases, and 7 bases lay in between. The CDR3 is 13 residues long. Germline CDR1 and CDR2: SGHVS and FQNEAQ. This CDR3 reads CASSLALMETQYF. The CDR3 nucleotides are TGTGCCAGCAGCTTAGCGCTGATGGAGACCCAGTACTTC.

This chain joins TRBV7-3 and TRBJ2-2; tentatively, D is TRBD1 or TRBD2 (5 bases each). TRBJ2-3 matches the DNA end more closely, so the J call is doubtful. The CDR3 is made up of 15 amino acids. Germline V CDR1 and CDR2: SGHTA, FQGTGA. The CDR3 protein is CARGLPVANTGEQYF. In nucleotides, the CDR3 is TGTGCCCGGGGCTTACCTGTTGCGAACACCGGTGAGCAGTATTTT.

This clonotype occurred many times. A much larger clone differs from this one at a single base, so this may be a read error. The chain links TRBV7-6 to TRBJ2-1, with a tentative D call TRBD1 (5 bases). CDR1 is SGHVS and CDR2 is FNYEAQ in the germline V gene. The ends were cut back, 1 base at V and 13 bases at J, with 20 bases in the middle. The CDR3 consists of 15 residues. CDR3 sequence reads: CASSLGRQPQETQFF. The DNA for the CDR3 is TGTGCCAGCAGCTTAGGGCGACAGCCTCAAGAGACCCAGTTCTTC.

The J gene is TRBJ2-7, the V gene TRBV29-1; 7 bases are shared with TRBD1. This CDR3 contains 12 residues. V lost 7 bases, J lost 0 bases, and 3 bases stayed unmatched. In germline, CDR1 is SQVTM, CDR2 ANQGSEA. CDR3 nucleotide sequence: TGCAGCGCGACAGGGAACTCCTACGAGCAGTACTTC. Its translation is CSATGNSYEQYF.

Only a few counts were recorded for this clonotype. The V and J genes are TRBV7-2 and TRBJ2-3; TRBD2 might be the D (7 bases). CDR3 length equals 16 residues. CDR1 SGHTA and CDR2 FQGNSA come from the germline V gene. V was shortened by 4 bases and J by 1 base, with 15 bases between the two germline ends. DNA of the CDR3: TGTGCCAGCAGCTCGACGGGGGGCGTGGGCACAGATACGCAGTATTTT. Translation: CASSSTGGVGTDTQYF.

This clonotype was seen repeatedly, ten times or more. The CDR3 DNA sequence: TGTGCCAGCAGTCAGGGGAGCGGGGGGTACCAAGAGACCCAGTACTTC. Amino acids: CASSQGSGGYQETQYF. J is TRBJ2-5 and V is TRBV7-8, with 9 bases matching TRBD2. The CDR3 contains 16 residues. Germline V lookup: CDR1 SGHVS, CDR2 FQNEAQ. J gave up 0 bases and V 6 bases, and 8 bases lay outside the gene matches.

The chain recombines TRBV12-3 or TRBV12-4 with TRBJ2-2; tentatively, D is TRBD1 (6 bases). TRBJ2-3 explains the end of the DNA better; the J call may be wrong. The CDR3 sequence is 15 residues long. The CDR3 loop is CASSLAASSTGTQYF. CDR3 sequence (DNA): TGTGCCAGCAGTTTAGCGGCTTCGAGCACAGGGACGCAGTATTTT.

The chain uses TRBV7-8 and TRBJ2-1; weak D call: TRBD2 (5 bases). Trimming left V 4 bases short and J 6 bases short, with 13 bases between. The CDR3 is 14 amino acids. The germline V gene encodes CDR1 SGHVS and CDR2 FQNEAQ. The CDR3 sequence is CASSSTSAANEQFF. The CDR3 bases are TGTGCCAGCAGCTCAACTAGTGCGGCCAATGAGCAGTTCTTC.

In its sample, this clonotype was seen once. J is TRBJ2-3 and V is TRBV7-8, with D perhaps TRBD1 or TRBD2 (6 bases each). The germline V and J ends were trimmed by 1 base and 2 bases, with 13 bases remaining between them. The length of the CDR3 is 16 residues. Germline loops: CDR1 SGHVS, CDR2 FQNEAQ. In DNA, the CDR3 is TGTGCCAGCAGCTTAGGAAGGGGGGTAGCCACAGATACGCAGTATTTT. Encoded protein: CASSLGRGVATDTQYF.